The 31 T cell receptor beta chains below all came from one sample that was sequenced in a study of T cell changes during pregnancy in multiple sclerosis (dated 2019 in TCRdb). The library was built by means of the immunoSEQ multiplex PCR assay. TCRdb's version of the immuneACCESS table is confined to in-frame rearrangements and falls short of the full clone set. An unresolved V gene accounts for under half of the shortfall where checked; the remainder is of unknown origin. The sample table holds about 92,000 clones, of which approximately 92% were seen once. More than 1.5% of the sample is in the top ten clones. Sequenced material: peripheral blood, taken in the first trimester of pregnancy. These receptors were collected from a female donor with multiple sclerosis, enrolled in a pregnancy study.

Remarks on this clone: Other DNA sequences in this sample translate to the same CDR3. This CDR3 reads CASSFQNYEQYF. The CDR3 bases are TGTGCCAGCAGTTTCCAGAACTACGAGCAGTACTTC. This chain connects TRBV28 to TRBJ2-7; D gene ambiguous. Trimming took 3 bases from V and 3 from J, leaving 6 bases between them. CDR1 is MDHEN, CDR2 SYDVKM, per germline. There are 12 residues in the CDR3.

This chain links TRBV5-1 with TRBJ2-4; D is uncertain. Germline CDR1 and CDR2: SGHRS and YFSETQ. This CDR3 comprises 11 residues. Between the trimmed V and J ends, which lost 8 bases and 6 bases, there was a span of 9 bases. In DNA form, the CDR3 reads TGCGCCAGTGCGGAAGCAAACATTCAGTACTTC. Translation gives CASAEANIQYF. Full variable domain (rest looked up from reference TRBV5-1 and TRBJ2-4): KAGVTQTPRYLIKTRGQQVTLSCSPISGHRSVSWYQQTPGQGLQFLFEYFSETQRNKGNFPGRFSGRQFSNSRSEMNVSTLELGDSALYLCASAEANIQYFGAGTRLSVL.

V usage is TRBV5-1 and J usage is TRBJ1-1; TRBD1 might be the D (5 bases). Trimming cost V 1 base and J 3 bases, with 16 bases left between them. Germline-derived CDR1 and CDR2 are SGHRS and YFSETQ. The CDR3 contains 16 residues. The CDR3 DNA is TGCGCCAGCAGCTTGTTCCAAACCCGGGGGGACACTGAAGCTTTCTTT. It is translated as CASSLFQTRGDTEAFF.

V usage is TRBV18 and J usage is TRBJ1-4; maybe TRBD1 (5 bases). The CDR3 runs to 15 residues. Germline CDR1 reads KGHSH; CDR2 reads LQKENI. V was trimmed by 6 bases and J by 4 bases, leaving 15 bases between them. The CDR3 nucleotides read TGTGCCAGCTCGTCGTATGAGACAGTTAATGAAAAACTGTTTTTT. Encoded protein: CASSSYETVNEKLFF. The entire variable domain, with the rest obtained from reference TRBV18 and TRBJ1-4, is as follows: NAGVMQNPRHLVRRRGQEARLRCSPMKGHSHVYWYRQLPEEGLKFMVYLQKENIIDESGMPKERFSAEFPKEGPSILRIQQVVRGDSAAYFCASSSYETVNEKLFFGSGTQLSVL.

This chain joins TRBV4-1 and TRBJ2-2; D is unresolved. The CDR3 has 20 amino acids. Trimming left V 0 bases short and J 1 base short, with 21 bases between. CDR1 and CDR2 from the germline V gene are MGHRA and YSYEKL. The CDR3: CASSQDGVNSYTLNTGELFF. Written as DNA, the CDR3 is TGCGCCAGCAGCCAAGATGGCGTCAATAGCTACACCTTGAACACCGGGGAGCTGTTTTTT.

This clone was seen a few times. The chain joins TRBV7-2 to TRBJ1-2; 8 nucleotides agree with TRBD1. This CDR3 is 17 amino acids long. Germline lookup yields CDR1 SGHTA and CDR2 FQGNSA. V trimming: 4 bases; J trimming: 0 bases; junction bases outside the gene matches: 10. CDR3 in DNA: TGTGCCAGCAGCTCCGGACAGGGAAACCCCTCTAACTATGGCTACACCTTC. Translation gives CASSSGQGNPSNYGYTF.

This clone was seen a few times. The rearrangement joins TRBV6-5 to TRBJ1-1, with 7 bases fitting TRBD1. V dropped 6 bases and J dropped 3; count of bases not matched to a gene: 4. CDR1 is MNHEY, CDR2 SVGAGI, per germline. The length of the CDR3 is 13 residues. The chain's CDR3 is CASSPTGDTEAFF. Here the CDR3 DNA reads TGTGCCAGCAGCCCTACAGGGGACACTGAAGCTTTCTTT.

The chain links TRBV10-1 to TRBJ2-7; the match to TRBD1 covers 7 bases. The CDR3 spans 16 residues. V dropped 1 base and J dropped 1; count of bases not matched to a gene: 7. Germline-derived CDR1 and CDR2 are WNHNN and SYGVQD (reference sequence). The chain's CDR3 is CASSEYPGQISYEQYF. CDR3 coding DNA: TGCGCCAGCAGTGAGTACCCGGGACAGATATCCTACGAGCAGTACTTC.

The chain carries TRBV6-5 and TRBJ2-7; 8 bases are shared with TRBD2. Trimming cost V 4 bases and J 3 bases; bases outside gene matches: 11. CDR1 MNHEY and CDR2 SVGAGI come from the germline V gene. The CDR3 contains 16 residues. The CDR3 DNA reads TGTGCCAGCAGTTCACCGAGTAGACTAGCGCGCTACGAGCAGTACTTC. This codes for CASSSPSRLARYEQYF.

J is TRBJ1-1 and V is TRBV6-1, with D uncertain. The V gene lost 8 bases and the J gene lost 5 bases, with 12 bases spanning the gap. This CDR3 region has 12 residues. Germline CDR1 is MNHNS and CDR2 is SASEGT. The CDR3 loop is CASGLGNTEAFF. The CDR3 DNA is TGTGCCAGCGGGCTGGGTAATACTGAAGCTTTCTTT.

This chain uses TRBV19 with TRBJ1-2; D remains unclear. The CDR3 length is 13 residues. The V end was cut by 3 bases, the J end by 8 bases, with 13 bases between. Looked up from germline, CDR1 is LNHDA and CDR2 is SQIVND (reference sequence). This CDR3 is CASSIRSQQGYTF. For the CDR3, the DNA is TGTGCCAGTAGTATTCGGAGTCAGCAAGGCTACACCTTC.

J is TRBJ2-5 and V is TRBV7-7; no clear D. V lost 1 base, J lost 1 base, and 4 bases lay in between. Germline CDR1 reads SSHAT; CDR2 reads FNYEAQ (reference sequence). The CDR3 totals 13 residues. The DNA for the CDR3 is TGTGCCAGCAGCTTAGACAGCCAAGAGACCCAGTACTTC. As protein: CASSLDSQETQYF.

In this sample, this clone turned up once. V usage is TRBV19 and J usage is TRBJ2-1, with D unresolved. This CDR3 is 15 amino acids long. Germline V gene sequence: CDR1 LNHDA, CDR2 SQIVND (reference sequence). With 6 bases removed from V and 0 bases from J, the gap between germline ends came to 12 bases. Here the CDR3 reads CASRASVGSYNEQFF. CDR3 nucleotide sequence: TGTGCCAGTAGGGCGAGCGTTGGCTCCTACAATGAGCAGTTCTTC.

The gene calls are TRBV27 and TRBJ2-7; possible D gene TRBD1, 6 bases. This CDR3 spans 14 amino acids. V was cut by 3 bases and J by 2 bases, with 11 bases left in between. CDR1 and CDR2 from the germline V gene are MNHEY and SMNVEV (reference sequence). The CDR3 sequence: CASSFATGPYEQYF. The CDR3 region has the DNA TGTGCCAGCAGTTTCGCGACAGGCCCCTACGAGCAGTACTTC.

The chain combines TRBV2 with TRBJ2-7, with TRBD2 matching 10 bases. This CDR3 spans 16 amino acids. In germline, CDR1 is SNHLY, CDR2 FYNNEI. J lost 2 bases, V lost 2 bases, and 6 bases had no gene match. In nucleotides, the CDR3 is TGTGCCAGCAGTGAACAGACTAGCGGGTGGGCCTACGAGCAGTACTTC. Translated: CASSEQTSGWAYEQYF.

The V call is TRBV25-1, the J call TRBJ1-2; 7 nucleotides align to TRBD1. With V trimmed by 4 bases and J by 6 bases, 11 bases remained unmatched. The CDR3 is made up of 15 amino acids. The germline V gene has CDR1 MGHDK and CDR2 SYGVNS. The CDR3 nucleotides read TGTGCCAGCAGTGTTTCCCGGGACAGCAAGCATGGCTACACCTTC. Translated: CASSVSRDSKHGYTF.

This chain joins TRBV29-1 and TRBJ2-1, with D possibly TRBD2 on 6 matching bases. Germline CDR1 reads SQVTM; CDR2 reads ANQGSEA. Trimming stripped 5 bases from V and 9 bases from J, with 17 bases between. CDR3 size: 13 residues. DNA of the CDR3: TGCAGCGTTATCCGGGACTCCTTTTTTGAGCAGTTCTTC. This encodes CSVIRDSFFEQFF.

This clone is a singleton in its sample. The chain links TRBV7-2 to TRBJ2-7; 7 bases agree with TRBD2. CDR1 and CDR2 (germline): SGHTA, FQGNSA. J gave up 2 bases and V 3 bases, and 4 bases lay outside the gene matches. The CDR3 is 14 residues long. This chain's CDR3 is CASSLSGTTYEQYF. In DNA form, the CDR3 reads TGTGCCAGCAGCTTGAGCGGGACGACCTACGAGCAGTACTTC.

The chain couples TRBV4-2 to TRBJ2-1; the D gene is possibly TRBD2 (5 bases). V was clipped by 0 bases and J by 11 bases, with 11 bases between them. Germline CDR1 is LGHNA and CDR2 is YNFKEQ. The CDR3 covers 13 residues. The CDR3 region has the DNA TGTGCCAGCAGCCAAGAGAGCGGATCAAAGCAGTTCTTC. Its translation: CASSQESGSKQFF.

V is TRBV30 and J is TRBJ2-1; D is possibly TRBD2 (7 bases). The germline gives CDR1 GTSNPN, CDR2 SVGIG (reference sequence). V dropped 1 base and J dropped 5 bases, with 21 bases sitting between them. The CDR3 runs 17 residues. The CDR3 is CAWSGLGGGGPDNEQFF. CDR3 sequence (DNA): TGTGCCTGGAGTGGCCTTGGGGGGGGCGGGCCCGACAATGAGCAGTTCTTC.

CDR3 coding DNA: TGTGCCAGCAGTGGGTCCCGAGACAGGGCCGCCAAAAACATTCAGTACTTC. This codes for CASSGSRDRAAKNIQYF. This chain connects TRBV2 to TRBJ2-4, with 7 positions matching TRBD1. The V and J ends lost 4 bases and 1 base, in that order; junction bases with no gene match: 10. The CDR3 runs to 17 residues. The V gene's germline CDR1 is SNHLY and CDR2 FYNNEI.

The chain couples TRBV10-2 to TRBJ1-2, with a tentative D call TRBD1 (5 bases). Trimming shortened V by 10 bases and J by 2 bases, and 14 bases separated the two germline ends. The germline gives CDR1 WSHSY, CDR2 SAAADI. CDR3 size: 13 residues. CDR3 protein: CATYGGGNYGYTF. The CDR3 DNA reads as TGCGCCACCTACGGGGGAGGGAACTATGGCTACACCTTC.

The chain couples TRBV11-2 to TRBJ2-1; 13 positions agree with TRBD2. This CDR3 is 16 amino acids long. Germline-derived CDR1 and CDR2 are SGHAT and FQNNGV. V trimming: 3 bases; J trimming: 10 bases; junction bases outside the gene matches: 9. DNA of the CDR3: TGTGCCAGCAGCTTCGGACTAGCGGGAGTGAGGCGGGAGCAGTTCTTC. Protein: CASSFGLAGVRREQFF.

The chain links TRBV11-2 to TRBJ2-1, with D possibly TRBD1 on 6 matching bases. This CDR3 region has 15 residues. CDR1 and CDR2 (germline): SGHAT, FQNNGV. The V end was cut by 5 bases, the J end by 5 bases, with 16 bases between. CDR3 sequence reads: CASSPRRTADNEQFF. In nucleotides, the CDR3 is TGTGCCAGCAGCCCCCGCCGGACAGCCGACAATGAGCAGTTCTTC.

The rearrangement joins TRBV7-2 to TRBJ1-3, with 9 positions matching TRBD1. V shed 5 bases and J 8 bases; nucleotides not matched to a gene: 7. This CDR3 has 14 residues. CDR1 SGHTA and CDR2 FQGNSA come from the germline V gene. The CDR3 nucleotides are TGTGCCAGCAGCCCAGGGACAGGGATGGACACCATATATTTT. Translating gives CASSPGTGMDTIYF.

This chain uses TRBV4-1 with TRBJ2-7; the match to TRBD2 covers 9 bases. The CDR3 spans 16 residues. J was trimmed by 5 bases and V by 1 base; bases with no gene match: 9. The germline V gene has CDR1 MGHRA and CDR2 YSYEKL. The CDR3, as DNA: TGCGCCAGCAGCCAAGCCTTAGAACTAGCGGGCAACGAGCAGTACTTC. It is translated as CASSQALELAGNEQYF.

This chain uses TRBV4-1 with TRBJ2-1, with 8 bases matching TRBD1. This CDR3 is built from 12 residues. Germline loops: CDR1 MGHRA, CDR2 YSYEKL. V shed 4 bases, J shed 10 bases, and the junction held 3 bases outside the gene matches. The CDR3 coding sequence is TGCGCCAGCAGCCCGAGGACAGGGGAGCAGTTCTTC. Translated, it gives CASSPRTGEQFF.

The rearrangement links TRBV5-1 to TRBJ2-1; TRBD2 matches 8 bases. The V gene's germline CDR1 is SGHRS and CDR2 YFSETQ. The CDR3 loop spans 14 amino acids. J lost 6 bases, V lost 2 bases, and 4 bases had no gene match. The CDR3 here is CASSFSGSSNEQFF. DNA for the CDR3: TGCGCCAGCAGCTTCAGCGGGAGTAGCAATGAGCAGTTCTTC.

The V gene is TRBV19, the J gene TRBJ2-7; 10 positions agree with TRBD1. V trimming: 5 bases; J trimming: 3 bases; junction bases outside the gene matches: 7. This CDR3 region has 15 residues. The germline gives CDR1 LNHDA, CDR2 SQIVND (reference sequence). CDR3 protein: CASSPGTGALYEQYF. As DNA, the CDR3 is TGTGCCAGTAGTCCCGGGACAGGGGCACTCTACGAGCAGTACTTC.

For the CDR3, the DNA is TGTGCCAGCAGCGAGGTCGGTGAAAAACTGTTTTTT. Residues: CASSEVGEKLFF. The J gene is TRBJ1-4, the V gene TRBV11-2; D is ambiguous. Germline loops: CDR1 SGHAT, CDR2 FQNNGV. The CDR3 consists of 12 residues. The V end lost 5 bases, the J end lost 7 bases, and 8 bases lay between the germline ends. The whole variable domain, filled in from reference TRBV11-2 and TRBJ1-4, reads EAGVAQSPRYKIIEKRQSVAFWCNPISGHATLYWYQQILGQGPKLLIQFQNNGVVDDSQLPKDRFSAERLKGVDSTLKIQPAKLEDSAVYLCASSEVGEKLFFGSGTQLSVL.

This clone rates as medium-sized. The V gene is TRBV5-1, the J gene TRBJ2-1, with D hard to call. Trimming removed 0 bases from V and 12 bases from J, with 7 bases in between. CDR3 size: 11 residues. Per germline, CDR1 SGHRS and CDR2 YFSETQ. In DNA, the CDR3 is TGCGCCAGCAGCTTGGACGGTGGGCAGTTCTTC. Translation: CASSLDGGQFF.